A single sample gave rise to the 19 T cell receptor beta chains below, sequenced in a study of CD8 T cells in Susac syndrome. Random hexamers were used to reverse transcribe an amount of roughly 0.45 to 1 ug RNA. TCRdb reanalysed the immunoSEQ multiplex PCR reads using MiXCR and keeps one entry per CDR3 protein. In the table there are some 150,000 distinct CDR3 sequences, approximately 94% of which are singletons. Sequencing used CD4+ T cells from PBMCs. All receptors come from a human donor in good health.

The rearrangement uses TRBV12-2 and TRBJ1-4; no DNA check was done on the table's D call, TRBD1. TRBV12-2 constitutes a pseudogene. The CDR3 has 21 residues. CDR3 sequence (DNA): TGTGCAAGTCGCTTAAGCGACTTACTCCTAGGACAGGAGGTCCCTAATGAAAAACTGTTTTTT. It yields the protein CASRLSDLLLGQEVPNEKLFF.

The chain links TRBV20-1 to TRBJ2-7; a weak D match, TRBD2 (6 bases). CDR3 length equals 15 residues. V dropped 3 bases and J dropped 4 bases, with 19 bases sitting between them. Germline CDR1 and CDR2: DFQATT and SNEGSKA (reference sequence). CDR3 DNA: TGCAGTGCTAGTGGTGGGACTCCCCCGCGGTACGAGCAGTACTTC. This gives the protein CSASGGTPPRYEQYF.

The chain couples TRBV5-1 to TRBJ2-1; TRBD2 agrees at 8 bases. V lost 7 bases, J lost 8 bases, and 5 bases stayed unmatched. Germline CDR1 is SGHRS and CDR2 is YFSETQ. This CDR3 has 12 residues. This CDR3 is CASSLTSDEQFF. Written as DNA, the CDR3 is TGCGCCAGCTCTTTGACTAGCGATGAGCAGTTCTTC.

The rearrangement links TRBV4-1 to TRBJ2-7; 7 bases line up with TRBD2. The CDR3 totals 16 residues. The V and J ends lost 0 bases and 4 bases, in that order; junction bases with no gene match: 9. Per germline, CDR1 MGHRA and CDR2 YSYEKL. Here the CDR3 reads CASSQDAGDPLYEQYF. For the CDR3, the DNA is TGCGCCAGCAGCCAAGATGCGGGGGATCCTTTGTACGAGCAGTACTTC.

The chain has TRBV3-1 and TRBJ1-1; weak D call: TRBD1 (5 bases). Germline-derived CDR1 and CDR2 are LGHDT and YNNKEL (reference sequence). The CDR3 consists of 11 residues. The ends were cut back, 8 bases at V and 11 bases at J, with 15 bases in the middle. CDR3 coding DNA: TGTGCCAGCTGCTTTGGGGGGGATGCTTTCTTT. This sequence encodes CASCFGGDAFF.

This sequence joins TRBV20-1 and TRBJ2-3; TRBD2 agrees at 12 bases. CDR3 length equals 14 residues. The trim removed 5 bases at V and 4 bases at J, leaving 4 bases unmatched. Germline values: CDR1 DFQATT, CDR2 SNEGSKA (reference sequence). The CDR3 DNA follows: TGCAGTGCTCCGACTAGCGGGAGAGCAGATACGCAGTATTTT. Translated: CSAPTSGRADTQYF.

V gene TRBV19 combines with J gene TRBJ2-1; no definite D call. This CDR3 is built from 11 residues. CDR1 is LNHDA, CDR2 SQIVND, per germline (reference sequence). Trimming shortened V by 7 bases and J by 7 bases, and 8 bases separated the two germline ends. The CDR3 DNA sequence: TGTGCCAGTAAAATCGAGAATGAGCAGTTCTTC. Translated: CASKIENEQFF.

The DNA of the CDR3 is TGTGCCAGCAGACTCGGCGGGAGGGGCTGGTACGAGCAGTACTTC. This translates into CASRLGGRGWYEQYF. The rearrangement uses TRBV27 and TRBJ2-7; 9 nucleotides line up with TRBD2. This CDR3 has 15 residues. Per germline, CDR1 MNHEY and CDR2 SMNVEV (reference sequence). J gave up 4 bases and V 6 bases, and 10 bases lay outside the gene matches.

This sequence joins TRBV6-4 and TRBJ1-1; D gene uncertain. Germline loops: CDR1 MRHNA, CDR2 SNTAGT. This CDR3 is 12 amino acids long. Trimming pared 2 bases from V and 6 bases from J, leaving 7 bases between. Written as DNA, the CDR3 is TGTGCCAGCAGTGACATGAAGTCTGAAGCTTTCTTT. Amino acid sequence: CASSDMKSEAFF.

The rearrangement uses TRBV18 and TRBJ1-5; perhaps TRBD1 as D (6 bases). The germline gives CDR1 KGHSH, CDR2 LQKENI. V was trimmed by 2 bases and J by 5 bases, leaving 13 bases between them. This CDR3 spans 15 amino acids. CDR3 residues: CASSPREGEYQPQHF. The DNA of the CDR3 is TGTGCCAGCTCACCAAGAGAGGGGGAGTATCAGCCCCAGCATTTT.

The V call is TRBV2, the J call TRBJ2-7, with 7 positions matching TRBD1. The CDR3 length is 15 residues. V lost 5 bases, J lost 3 bases, and 10 bases stayed unmatched. Germline CDR1 SNHLY, CDR2 FYNNEI. CDR3 nucleotides: TGTGCCAGCAGTCGAACCGGGGACAGACTCTACGAGCAGTACTTC. Its protein product is CASSRTGDRLYEQYF.

The rearrangement uses TRBV7-2 and TRBJ2-3, with TRBD2 as a possible D gene (5 bases). The germline gives CDR1 SGHTA, CDR2 FQGNSA. The CDR3 has 16 residues. V dropped 2 bases and J dropped 0 bases, with 12 bases sitting between them. The CDR3: CASSLRSATSTDTQYF. The CDR3 DNA sequence: TGTGCCAGCAGCTTACGTAGCGCCACTAGCACAGATACGCAGTATTTT.

V gene TRBV7-3 combines with J gene TRBJ1-3, with 8 bases aligning to TRBD1. The CDR3 sequence is 16 residues long. With V trimmed by 1 base and J by 3 bases, 5 bases remained unmatched. In germline, CDR1 is SGHTA, CDR2 FQGTGA. This chain's CDR3 is CASSLRAGGDGNTIYF. The CDR3 nucleotides are TGTGCCAGCAGCTTAAGAGCAGGGGGCGATGGAAACACCATATATTTT. The variable domain in full, completed from reference TRBV7-3 and TRBJ1-3, reads GAGVSQTPSNKVTEKGKYVELRCDPISGHTALYWYRQSLGQGPEFLIYFQGTGAADDSGLPNDRFFAVRPEGSVSTLKIQRTERGDSAVYLCASSLRAGGDGNTIYFGEGSWLTVV.

The chain is built from TRBV20-1 and TRBJ2-5; possible D gene TRBD1, 7 bases. Per germline, CDR1 DFQATT and CDR2 SNEGSKA (reference sequence). Deletions cut 3 bases from V and 2 bases from J, with 22 bases between. CDR3 length: 17 residues. This chain's CDR3 is CSASHGGTVFLQETQYF. The CDR3 DNA follows: TGCAGTGCTAGCCACGGAGGGACAGTTTTCCTTCAAGAGACCCAGTACTTC.

This chain connects TRBV4-2 to TRBJ1-2; D is undetermined. Trimming removed 0 bases at V and 8 bases at J, with 16 bases between. Germline CDR1 and CDR2: LGHNA and YNFKEQ. CDR3 length equals 15 residues. CDR3 amino acids: CASSQELTVLGGYTF. For the CDR3, the DNA is TGTGCCAGCAGCCAAGAGCTGACGGTGCTTGGGGGCTACACCTTC.

The chain joins TRBV20-1 to TRBJ1-1; TRBD1 might be the D (6 bases). The V end was cut by 4 bases, the J end by 7 bases, with 13 bases between. The germline CDR1 and CDR2 sequences are DFQATT and SNEGSKA (reference sequence). CDR3 size: 12 residues. The CDR3 region has the DNA TGCAGTGCTAAGGGACAACCCCATGAAGCTTTCTTT. This translates into CSAKGQPHEAFF.

This clonotype was observed a handful of times. The CDR3 is CASSLTGIKYEQYF. In DNA form, the CDR3 reads TGTGCCAGCAGCTTAACCGGGATTAAGTACGAGCAGTACTTC. The chain is built from TRBV13 and TRBJ2-7; D possibly corresponds to TRBD2 (5 bases). Trimming took 2 bases from V and 4 from J, leaving 12 bases between them. The CDR3 is 14 residues long. CDR1 and CDR2 (germline): PRHDT, FYEKMQ (reference sequence).

This chain links TRBV25-1 with TRBJ1-2; 8 positions match TRBD1. The CDR3 length is 15 residues. The trim removed 4 bases at V and 4 bases at J, leaving 8 bases unmatched. The germline CDR1 and CDR2 sequences are MGHDK and SYGVNS. In nucleotides, the CDR3 is TGTGCCAGCAGTGTAAGACAGGGGTCCAGCTATGGCTACACCTTC. Translating it yields CASSVRQGSSYGYTF.

This chain joins TRBV5-1 and TRBJ1-3; TRBD1 is a possible D gene (6 bases). CDR3 length equals 16 residues. V was clipped by 0 bases and J by 0 bases, with 10 bases between them. Germline CDR1 SGHRS, CDR2 YFSETQ. This CDR3 reads CASSLGGHNSGNTIYF. As DNA, the CDR3 is TGCGCCAGCAGCTTGGGGGGACACAACTCTGGAAACACCATATATTTT.